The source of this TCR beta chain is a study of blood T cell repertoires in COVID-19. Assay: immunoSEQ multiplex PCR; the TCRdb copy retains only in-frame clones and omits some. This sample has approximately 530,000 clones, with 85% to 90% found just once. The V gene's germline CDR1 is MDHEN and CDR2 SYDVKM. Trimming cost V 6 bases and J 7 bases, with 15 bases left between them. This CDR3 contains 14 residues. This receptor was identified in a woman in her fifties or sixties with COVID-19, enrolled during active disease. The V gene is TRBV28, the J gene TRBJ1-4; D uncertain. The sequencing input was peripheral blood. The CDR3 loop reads CASSSGSGGEKLFF. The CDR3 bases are TGTGCCAGCAGCAGTGGGTCGGGAGGTGAAAAACTGTTTTTT.